This TCR beta chain was profiled in a study of blood T cell repertoires in COVID-19. Germline-derived CDR1 and CDR2 are MNHNS and SASEGT. This CDR3 spans 17 amino acids. Deletions cut 0 bases from V and 6 bases from J, with 17 bases between. Per the study methods: Nucleated cell number was recorded as an estimate derived from reference gene primer amplification. The repertoire was sequenced with immunoSEQ multiplex PCR; TCRdb's copy has only in-frame clones and lacks some. V and J calls plus clone size are reproduced from that table; the DNA served to infer D and trimming. The sample has 250,000 to 350,000 clones, around 86% seen once; the top ten hold 0.94%.

The sample comprised peripheral blood. V is TRBV6-1 and J is TRBJ2-2, with D maybe TRBD2 (6 bases). The origin of this receptor is a woman aged 40 to 50 who had recovered from COVID-19. The CDR3 spells CASSEARTSLWAGELFF. For the CDR3, the DNA is TGTGCCAGCAGTGAAGCCCGTACTAGCCTTTGGGCCGGGGAGCTGTTTTTT.